The rows below give T cell receptor beta chains drawn from one sample of a study of post-analysis software for immune sequencing data. Via MiXCR, TCRdb re-called the PCR reads, giving one row per CDR3 protein. Seen here are about 810,000 distinct CDR3 sequences, approximately 57% observed once, and the top ten hold approximately 4.4%. Material: blood. Source of these receptors: a girl aged 5 to 17 with multiple sclerosis. CDR3s include the opening cysteine and the closing phenylalanine or tryptophan. D genes are given only for firm matches. Clone size is shown for a subset of rows, as once, few, many or a class of expanded clone.

>few|TRBV5-1|TRBJ2-7|-
CASSFDDEQYF
TGCGCCAGCAGCTTTGATGACGAGCAGTACTTC
>few|TRBV3-1|TRBJ1-2|TRBD1
CASSHRTGGARGSGYTF
TGTGCCAGCAGCCACAGGACAGGGGGCGCAAGGGGAAGCGGCTACACCTTC
>-|TRBV20-1|TRBJ2-2|-
CSARRVGELFF
TGCAGTGCTAGGCGGGTCGGGGAGCTGTTTTTT
>-|TRBV29-1|TRBJ2-1|TRBD1
CSVLWATGESYNEQFF
TGCAGCGTTCTCTGGGCGACAGGGGAATCCTACAATGAGCAGTTCTTC
>-|TRBV10-3|TRBJ2-3|-
CAIRQQQVGTDTQYF
TGTGCCATCAGACAGCAACAAGTAGGCACAGATACGCAGTATTTT
>-|TRBV12-5|TRBJ1-2|-
CASGSPGTPGPYGYTF
TGTGCTAGTGGTTCCCCGGGCACGCCGGGACCCTATGGCTACACCTTC
>-|TRBV6-1|TRBJ2-7|TRBD2
CASSALAGGSSEQYF
TGTGCCAGCAGTGCACTAGCGGGAGGCTCATCCGAGCAGTACTTC
>few|TRBV15|TRBJ2-1|TRBD1
CATSERADRGMSEQFF
TGTGCCACCAGCGAGAGAGCGGACAGGGGAATGAGTGAGCAGTTCTTC
>-|TRBV6-2/TRBV6-3|TRBJ1-1|-
CASSHKDNTEAFF
TGTGCCAGCAGTCACAAAGATAACACTGAAGCTTTCTTT
>once|TRBV15|TRBJ2-7|TRBD2
CATSRSGRSYEQYF
TGTGCCACCAGCCGCAGCGGGAGGTCCTACGAGCAGTACTTC
>-|TRBV12-3/TRBV12-4|TRBJ2-1|-
CASMKRLYNEQFF
TGTGCCAGCATGAAGAGGTTATACAATGAGCAGTTCTTC
>-|TRBV25-1|TRBJ2-1|-
CASSDPLEGGPSNEQFF
TGTGCCAGCAGTGACCCCCTTGAGGGGGGGCCAAGCAATGAGCAGTTCTTC
>-|TRBV9|TRBJ2-5|-
CASSPSGRHQETQYF
TGTGCCAGCAGCCCATCGGGAAGACACCAAGAGACCCAGTACTTC
>few|TRBV5-6|TRBJ2-3|-
CASSLGTARTDTQYF
TGTGCCAGCAGCTTGGGGACGGCCCGCACAGATACGCAGTATTTT
>-|TRBV5-1|TRBJ2-1|-
CASRRDSQPYNEQFF
TGCGCCAGCAGAAGGGACTCCCAACCCTACAATGAGCAGTTCTTC
>-|TRBV14|TRBJ1-2|TRBD1
CASSRSTGGMYGYTF
TGTGCCAGCAGTCGGTCCACAGGGGGCATGTATGGCTACACCTTC
>-|TRBV20-1|TRBJ2-5|-
CSATPGETQYF
TGCAGTGCTACCCCTGGAGAGACCCAGTACTTC
>-|TRBV15|TRBJ1-2|-
CATSREAGRNYGYTF
TGTGCCACCAGCAGAGAGGCAGGGCGTAACTATGGCTACACCTTC
>-|TRBV6-5|TRBJ2-7|TRBD1
CASSASLQGAYEQYF
TGTGCCAGCAGTGCCAGTCTTCAGGGGGCCTACGAGCAGTACTTC
>once|TRBV5-1|TRBJ2-7|-
CASSSGLMRSGLYEQYF
TGCGCCAGCAGCTCAGGTCTCATGCGGTCTGGGTTATACGAGCAGTACTTC
>few|TRBV29-1|TRBJ2-3|-
CSVVRVFGTDTQYF
TGCAGCGTTGTCCGGGTTTTCGGCACAGATACGCAGTATTTT
>few|TRBV29-1|TRBJ2-1|TRBD2
CSGRATSGNHNEQFF
TGCAGCGGGAGGGCGACTAGCGGGAACCACAATGAGCAGTTCTTC